This TCR beta chain was sequenced in a study of T cells after yellow fever vaccination. About the research overall: It was SMART-Seq v4 Ultra Low Input that prepared the fractions with low cell numbers.

TCRdb processed the 5' RACE reads anew with MiXCR; each CDR3 protein has one entry. The repertoire consists of just under 600,000 distinct CDR3 sequences, with approximately 13% occurring once and the leading ten covering around an eighth. V shed 4 bases and J 0 bases; nucleotides not matched to a gene: 9. Germline loops: CDR1 DFQATT, CDR2 SNEGSKA (reference sequence). The length of the CDR3 is 16 residues. The TCR sequence derives from a man between 25 and 39 years old who received the YFV17D yellow fever vaccine. The sequences come from PBMCs, collected on the day of the yellow fever booster vaccination. This chain joins TRBV20-1 and TRBJ2-3; 8 bases line up with TRBD2. The CDR3 protein is CSATGSGEDSTDTQYF. The CDR3, as DNA: TGCAGTGCTACGGGTAGCGGGGAAGATAGCACAGATACGCAGTATTTT.